This T cell receptor (beta chain) was recorded in a study of blood T cell repertoires in COVID-19. Overall study: The United States, Italy and Spain provided the acute and convalescent COVID-19 samples. T cells, B-cell-depleted T cells, or PBMCs supplied cDNA or gDNA.

In the authors' workflow: Researchers report that nucleated cell counts were estimated from reference gene primer amplification. Only in-frame clones appear in the TCRdb table, and some are missing; sequencing was by immunoSEQ multiplex PCR. The D gene and trimming were derived from the DNA, and the V and J assignments and clone size from that table. Seen here are about 180,000 clones, 80% to 90% observed once, and the top ten hold 3% to 3.5%. This CDR3 has 14 amino acids. The germline CDR1 and CDR2 sequences are SGHNT and YYREEE (reference sequence). The junction had 3 bases not matched to a gene; V was cut back by 4 bases and J by 1 base.

This sequence was found in a man aged 55-75 years with acute or convalescent COVID-19. The gene calls are TRBV5-4 and TRBJ2-7; 9 nucleotides agree with TRBD2. Sequencing was done on a sample of peripheral blood. The CDR3 DNA reads as TGTGCCAGCAGCCCGGGACTAGCTTCCTACGAGCAGTACTTC. Encoded protein: CASSPGLASYEQYF.